The entry that follows covers one TCR beta chain sequence. Its target antigen remains unknown. No much larger clone is present one base from it, and per-base qualities are unavailable. This record belongs to a study of blood T cell repertoires in COVID-19 (dated by TCRdb to the early 2020s). The study in broad terms: Samples from collaborators originated in the United States, Italy and Spain and spanned both the acute and convalescent phases of COVID-19. The prospective study material was composed of cDNA or gDNA derived from T cells, B-cell-depleted T cells, or PBMCs. The dataset comprised deeply sampled blood TCRbeta repertoires from subjects exposed to, actively infected with, or recovered from COVID-19. The repertoires were released in a freely available public database intended as a resource for research on the immune response to SARS-CoV-2. Samples came from the ongoing ImmuneRACE study (first 160 participants) plus 1,254 subjects from 6 global collaborators. A de-identified subject ID, COVID-19 status, age in years and sex were almost always included in the sample metadata. Where available, HLA class I and class II types were obtained from metadata supplied by the sample provider rather than from assay-based typing. The paper as a whole reports these results and caveats: The quantity of clinical and demographic metadata differed by source and by participant and was supplied without curation.

The CDR3 has 20 amino acids, counting the end cysteine and phenylalanine. The sequence is cut down to CDR3 DNA, 60 bases in frame from base 1. V loses 1 base of germline sequence and J loses 4 bases, and the interval between the two ends is 29 bases. CDR1 and CDR2 (LGHNA, YNFKEQ) derive from the germline V gene. Collaborating institutions collected whole blood in K2EDTA tubes following their own protocols. For TCRbeta analysis, collaborator samples were shipped as frozen whole blood, as isolated PBMCs, or as DNA extracted from either sample type. TCRbeta CDR3 regions were amplified from genomic DNA by means of the immunoSEQ Assay, a bias-controlled multiplex PCR. Turning to the authors' computational methods: The number of nucleated cells in each sample was estimated by amplification of reference gene primers within the assay. To quantify the absolute abundance of each unique TCRbeta CDR3 rearrangement, sequence reads were collapsed and filtered. Productive Simpson clonality was computed per sample as the square root of Simpson's diversity index over productive rearrangements. This is the immuneACCESS table as TCRdb keeps it, with only in-frame sequences that have V and J called. A part of the clones is gone; compared with another copy, unresolved V genes explain less than half, and the rest is unexplained. The D gene and trimming were derived from the DNA, and the V and J assignments and clone size from that table. The sample yields 200,000 to 250,000 clones; roughly 85% were counted once. Of the sample, about 3.6% falls within the top ten clones.

This chain joins TRBV4-2 to TRBJ2-7; TRBD1 is possibly the D segment (6 matching bases). The clonotype was recovered from a woman of 80 years or more with acute or convalescent COVID-19. Sequenced material: peripheral blood. The nucleotide sequence reads as follows: TGTGCCAGCAGCCAAGCAACCAAAGGGGTAAGAGGGGGAAAAATATACGAGCAGTACTTC. Translated, this gives CASSQATKGVRGGKIYEQYF.